This passage covers 23 T cell receptor beta chains from one sample sequenced in a study of blood T cell repertoires in COVID-19. TCRdb keeps only in-frame clones here, not all; method: immunoSEQ multiplex PCR. The sample includes approximately 390,000 clones, around 90% of them seen just once. The sample consisted of PBMCs or T cells enriched from blood (not recorded which). The receptors originated from a woman aged 40-49 years with acute COVID-19.

V usage is TRBV4-2 and J usage is TRBJ2-2; TRBD2 matches at 8 bases. The CDR3 loop spans 15 amino acids. Germline V gene lookup returns CDR1 LGHNA and CDR2 YNFKEQ. J was trimmed by 6 bases and V by 1 base; bases with no gene match: 4. The CDR3 DNA follows: TGTGCCAGCAGCCAAGCCCGGGGGGGCCCCGGGGAGCTGTTTTTT. The encoded protein is CASSQARGGPGELFF.

V gene TRBV5-5 combines with J gene TRBJ1-3; 7 bases align to TRBD1. After removal of 4 bases from V and 4 bases from J, the junction contained 5 bases not matched to a gene. This CDR3 is 14 amino acids long. Germline-derived CDR1 and CDR2 are SGHKS and YYEKEE (reference sequence). The CDR3 protein is CASSRQGSGNTIYF. The CDR3 DNA reads TGTGCCAGCAGCCGACAGGGCTCGGGAAACACCATATATTTT.

The rearrangement uses TRBV19 and TRBJ2-7, with D possibly matching TRBD1 (7 bases). V was trimmed by 4 bases and J by 0 bases, leaving 22 bases between them. The CDR3 is 18 amino acids. Germline V gene lookup returns CDR1 LNHDA and CDR2 SQIVND (reference sequence). The CDR3 region is CASSRGWRGRRDSYEQYF. As DNA, the CDR3 is TGTGCCAGTAGTAGAGGTTGGAGGGGGCGCCGGGACTCCTACGAGCAGTACTTC.

V and J are TRBV7-6 and TRBJ2-7, with 7 bases identical to TRBD1. The CDR3 totals 16 residues. The germline CDR1 and CDR2 sequences are SGHVS and FNYEAQ. Trimming at V came to 4 bases and at J to 2 bases, leaving 11 bases not matched to a gene. The DNA of the CDR3 is TGTGCCAGCAGCTCCTTGACAGGGTCTGGCCCCTACGAGCAGTACTTC. Amino acid sequence: CASSSLTGSGPYEQYF.

This sequence joins TRBV30 and TRBJ2-7; TRBD1 is a possible D gene (6 bases). This CDR3 comprises 14 residues. Germline CDR1 and CDR2: GTSNPN and SVGIG (reference sequence). V was clipped by 2 bases and J by 2 bases, with 13 bases between them. CDR3 in DNA: TGTGCCTGGAGTAATCAGGGGAGAACCTACGAGCAGTACTTC. Translation: CAWSNQGRTYEQYF.

V and J are TRBV19 and TRBJ1-4, with no clear D. The CDR3 is made up of 14 amino acids. Trimming took 2 bases from V and 5 from J, leaving 9 bases between them. The V gene's germline CDR1 is LNHDA and CDR2 SQIVND (reference sequence). The CDR3 nucleotides are TGTGCCAGTAGTATACAGCGCCTCAATGAAAAACTGTTTTTT. It encodes CASSIQRLNEKLFF.

This chain joins TRBV2 and TRBJ1-2; D ambiguous. Trimming removed 2 bases from V and 2 bases from J, with 9 bases in between. Germline CDR1 SNHLY, CDR2 FYNNEI. This CDR3 comprises 14 residues. CDR3 in amino acids: CASSEYEGNYGYTF. The CDR3 coding sequence is TGTGCCAGCAGTGAATATGAGGGAAACTATGGCTACACCTTC.

The chain uses TRBV5-6 and TRBJ1-1, with TRBD1 as a possible D gene (6 bases). CDR3 length equals 17 residues. V lost 0 bases and J 4 bases, leaving 19 bases between the germline ends. Germline V CDR1 and CDR2: SGHDT, YYEEEE. The CDR3 sequence is CASSLEQGITTSTEAFF. The CDR3 region has the DNA TGTGCCAGCAGCTTGGAACAGGGTATTACAACGAGCACTGAAGCTTTCTTT.

This clone showed up just once. The chain joins TRBV5-3 to TRBJ2-7; weak D call: TRBD2 (5 bases). TRBV5-3 has ORF status, its function being uncertain. The V end was cut by 3 bases, the J end by 3 bases, with 16 bases between. The CDR3 contains 15 residues. The CDR3 here is CARSSGLKAFYEQYF. In DNA, the CDR3 is TGTGCCAGAAGCTCTGGACTCAAAGCTTTCTACGAGCAGTACTTC.

The chain joins TRBV5-1 to TRBJ2-2; 7 positions agree with TRBD2. The germline V gene encodes CDR1 SGHRS and CDR2 YFSETQ. The CDR3 contains 14 residues. Unmatched junction bases numbered 4, after V lost 2 bases and J lost 6 bases. For the CDR3, the DNA is TGCGCCAGCAGCTTCCGGGAGGCCCCCGGGGAGCTGTTTTTT. It yields the protein CASSFREAPGELFF.

The chain carries TRBV9 and TRBJ2-7, with D unresolved. This CDR3 comprises 16 residues. V lost 0 bases, J lost 4 bases, and 17 bases lay in between. Germline V lookup: CDR1 SGDLS, CDR2 YYNGEE. The CDR3 protein is CASSVGFGQNPYEQYF. The CDR3 region has the DNA TGTGCCAGCAGCGTAGGATTTGGGCAGAACCCGTACGAGCAGTACTTC. Drawing the rest from reference TRBV9 and TRBJ2-7, the complete variable domain is DSGVTQTPKHLITATGQRVTLRCSPRSGDLSVYWYQQSLDQGLQFLIQYYNGEERAKGNILERFSAQQFPDLHSELNLSSLELGDSALYFCASSVGFGQNPYEQYFGPGTRLTVT.

The chain joins TRBV7-9 to TRBJ2-5, with D possibly matching TRBD2 (7 bases). CDR1 SEHNR and CDR2 FQNEAQ come from the germline V gene (reference sequence). Trimming left V 8 bases short and J 1 base short, with 17 bases between. The CDR3 is 15 residues long. CDR3 sequence reads: CASVPGEGSQETQYF. CDR3 DNA: TGTGCCAGCGTCCCAGGGGAGGGGAGCCAAGAGACCCAGTACTTC.

The chain combines TRBV6-5 with TRBJ1-5; D remains unclear. The CDR3 length is 11 residues. The germline V gene encodes CDR1 MNHEY and CDR2 SVGAGI. Trimming removed 8 bases from V and 4 bases from J, with 6 bases in between. CDR3 sequence (DNA): TGTGCCAGCGGCACGAATCAGCCCCAGCATTTT. This sequence encodes CASGTNQPQHF.

The chain has TRBV14 and TRBJ2-1; a weak D match, TRBD2 (6 bases). V was cut by 0 bases and J by 12 bases, with 15 bases left in between. Germline V gene lookup returns CDR1 SGHDN and CDR2 FVKESK. CDR3 length: 14 residues. The CDR3 DNA reads TGTGCCAGCAGCCAAGATCCGGGGGTGTTAGCGCAGTTCTTC. The encoded protein is CASSQDPGVLAQFF.

This rearrangement joins TRBV12-5 to TRBJ1-4; 7 bases match TRBD1. V lost 2 bases to trimming and J lost 4 bases; unmatched junction nucleotides: 16. Per germline, CDR1 LGHNT and CDR2 FRNRAP. There are 19 residues in the CDR3. CDR3 nucleotides: TGTGCTAGTGGTTTGACCACAGGGGTATGGCCTGAAGGTAATGAAAAACTGTTTTTT. Its translation is CASGLTTGVWPEGNEKLFF.

The rearrangement links TRBV30 to TRBJ1-4; TRBD1 might be the D (5 bases). The CDR3 runs 18 residues. Germline assignment: CDR1 GTSNPN and CDR2 SVGIG (reference sequence). V lost 1 base to trimming and J lost 0 bases, with 18 bases between them. CDR3: CAWSGAGFRPTTNEKLFF. Written as DNA, the CDR3 is TGTGCCTGGAGTGGGGCAGGGTTCAGGCCTACAACTAATGAAAAACTGTTTTTT.

The chain links TRBV3-1 (or the pseudogene TRBV3-2) to TRBJ2-7; D remains unclear. This CDR3 has 14 amino acids. Germline loops: CDR1 LGHDT, CDR2 YNNKEL (reference sequence). V was clipped by 0 bases and J by 0 bases, with 6 bases between them. In DNA form, the CDR3 reads TGTGCCAGCAGCCAAGATCCGAGCTCCTACGAGCAGTACTTC. It is translated as CASSQDPSSYEQYF.

This chain uses TRBV18 with TRBJ1-2; maybe TRBD1 (5 bases). CDR1 and CDR2 from the germline V gene are KGHSH and LQKENI. The CDR3 contains 14 residues. The germline V and J ends were trimmed by 1 base and 6 bases, with 12 bases remaining between them. Here the CDR3 reads CASSPLGLRDGYTF. In nucleotides, the CDR3 is TGTGCCAGCTCACCACTGGGCCTCAGGGATGGCTACACCTTC.

Comment on this clone: An end of the junction does not agree with germline; a read error may underlie this. This chain links TRBV30 with TRBJ2-7, with D possibly being TRBD2 (5 bases). Germline values: CDR1 GTSNPN, CDR2 SVGIG (reference sequence). The CDR3 totals 13 residues. The CDR3 loop is CAGSGTGTYEQYF. The DNA of the CDR3 is TGTGCCGGGAGCGGTACGGGAACCTACGAGCAGTACTTC. Drawing the rest from reference TRBV30 and TRBJ2-7, the complete variable domain is SQTIHQWPATLVQPVGSPLSLECTVEGTSNPNLYWYRQAAGRGLQLLFYSVGIGQISSEVPQNLSASRPQDRQFILSSKKLLLSDSGFYLCAGSGTGTYEQYFGPGTRLTVT.

This chain connects TRBV29-1 to TRBJ2-7, with 9 bases lining up with TRBD1. The V gene's germline CDR1 is SQVTM and CDR2 ANQGSEA. The V gene end was trimmed by 2 bases and the J gene end by 5 bases; junction bases not matched to a gene: 7. This CDR3 comprises 14 residues. CDR3 protein: CSVESRDRVHEQYF. The CDR3, as DNA: TGCAGCGTTGAAAGCCGGGACAGGGTCCACGAGCAGTACTTC.

The rearrangement uses TRBV19 and TRBJ1-5, with TRBD1 as a possible D gene (6 bases). V was shortened by 6 bases and J by 0 bases, with 15 bases between the two germline ends. CDR3 length: 16 amino acids. CDR1 is LNHDA and CDR2 is SQIVND in the germline V gene (reference sequence). The CDR3 here is CASSPNMDSSNQPQHF. CDR3 bases: TGTGCCAGTAGCCCGAATATGGACAGTAGCAATCAGCCCCAGCATTTT.

The chain combines TRBV7-9 with TRBJ2-3; 7 bases are shared with TRBD1. This CDR3 spans 14 amino acids. Per germline, CDR1 SEHNR and CDR2 FQNEAQ (reference sequence). V trimming: 5 bases; J trimming: 0 bases; junction bases outside the gene matches: 2. In DNA form, the CDR3 reads TGTGCCAGCAGCAGACAGGGTAGCACAGATACGCAGTATTTT. Translation gives CASSRQGSTDTQYF.

There are a few counts of this clone. The chain joins TRBV30 to TRBJ1-6; D possibly corresponds to TRBD1 (6 bases). This CDR3 has 14 amino acids. V was pared by 2 bases and J by 10 bases, with 15 bases between. The germline V gene encodes CDR1 GTSNPN and CDR2 SVGIG (reference sequence). CDR3 DNA: TGTGCCTGGAGTAAAAACAGGGAGGGGTCACCCCTCCACTTT. Its protein product is CAWSKNREGSPLHF.